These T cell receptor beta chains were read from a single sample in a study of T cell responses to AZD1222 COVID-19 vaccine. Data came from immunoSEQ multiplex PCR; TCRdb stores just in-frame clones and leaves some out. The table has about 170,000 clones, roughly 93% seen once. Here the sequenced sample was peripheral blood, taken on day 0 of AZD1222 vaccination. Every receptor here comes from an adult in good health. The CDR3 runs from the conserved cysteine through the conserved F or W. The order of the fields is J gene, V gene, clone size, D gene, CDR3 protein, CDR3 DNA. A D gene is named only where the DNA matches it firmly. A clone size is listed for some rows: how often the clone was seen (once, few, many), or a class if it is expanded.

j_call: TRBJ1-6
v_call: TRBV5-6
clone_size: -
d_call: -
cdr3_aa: CASSPGRAGGSPLHF
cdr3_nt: TGTGCCAGCAGCCCTGGCAGGGCTGGTGGGTCACCCCTCCACTTT

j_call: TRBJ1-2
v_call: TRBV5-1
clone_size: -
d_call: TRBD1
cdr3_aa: CASSLARDRANYGYTF
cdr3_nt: TGCGCCAGCAGCTTGGCCAGGGACAGGGCTAACTATGGCTACACCTTC

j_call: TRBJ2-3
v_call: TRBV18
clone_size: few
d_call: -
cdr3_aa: CASSRRRGPTDTQYF
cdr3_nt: TGTGCCAGCTCACGGAGGAGAGGCCCCACAGATACGCAGTATTTT

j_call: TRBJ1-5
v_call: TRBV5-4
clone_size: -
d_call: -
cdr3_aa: CASSLAGNGQPQHF
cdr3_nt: TGTGCCAGCAGCTTGGCTGGGAACGGCCAGCCCCAGCATTTT

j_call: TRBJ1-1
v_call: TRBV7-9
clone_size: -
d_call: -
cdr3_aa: CASSLIPGGGAFF
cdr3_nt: TGTGCCAGCAGCTTAATCCCGGGAGGCGGAGCTTTCTTT

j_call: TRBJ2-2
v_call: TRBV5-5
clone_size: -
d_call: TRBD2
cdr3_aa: CASRGKLAGGSTGELFF
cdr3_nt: TGTGCCAGCAGGGGTAAACTAGCGGGGGGCTCCACCGGGGAGCTGTTTTTT

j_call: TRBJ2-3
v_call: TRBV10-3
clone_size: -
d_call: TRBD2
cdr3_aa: CAISEGASGSTDTQYF
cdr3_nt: TGTGCCATCAGTGAGGGGGCTAGCGGGAGCACAGATACGCAGTATTTT

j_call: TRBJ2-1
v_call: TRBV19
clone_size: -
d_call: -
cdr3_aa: CASQAKRQHSRDNEQFF
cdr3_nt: TGTGCCAGTCAAGCCAAAAGACAGCATAGCAGGGACAATGAGCAGTTCTTC

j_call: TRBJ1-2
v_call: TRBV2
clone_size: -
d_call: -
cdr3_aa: CASSEQIKDYGYTF
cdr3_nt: TGTGCCAGCAGTGAACAGATCAAGGACTATGGCTACACCTTC

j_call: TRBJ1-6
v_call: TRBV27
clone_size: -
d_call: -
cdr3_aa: CASSPRDGSYNSPLHF
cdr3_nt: TGTGCCAGCAGCCCCCGGGACGGCTCCTATAATTCACCCCTCCACTTT

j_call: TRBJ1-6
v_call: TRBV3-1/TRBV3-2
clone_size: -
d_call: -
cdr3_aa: CASSQAQRNNSPLHF
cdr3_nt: TGTGCCAGCAGCCAAGCGCAGAGGAATAATTCACCCCTCCACTTT

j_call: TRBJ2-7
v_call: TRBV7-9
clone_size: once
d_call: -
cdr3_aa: CASSSIFRAYEQYF
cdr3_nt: TGTGCCAGCAGCTCGATATTTAGGGCCTACGAGCAGTACTTC

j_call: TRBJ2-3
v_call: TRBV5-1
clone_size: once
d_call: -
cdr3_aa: CASSLSGPSTDTQYF
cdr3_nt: TGCGCCAGCAGTTTGAGCGGCCCTAGCACAGATACGCAGTATTTT

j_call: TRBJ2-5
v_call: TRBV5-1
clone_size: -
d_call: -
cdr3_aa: CASSLADRETQYF
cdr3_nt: TGCGCCAGCAGCTTGGCGGACAGAGAGACCCAGTACTTC

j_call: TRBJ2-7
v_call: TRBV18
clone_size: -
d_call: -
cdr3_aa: CASSPSWDSYEQYF
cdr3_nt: TGTGCCAGCTCACCATCTTGGGATTCCTACGAGCAGTACTTC

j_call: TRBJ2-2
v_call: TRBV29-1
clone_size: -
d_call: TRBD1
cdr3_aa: CSVLRTGASNTGELFF
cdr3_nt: TGCAGCGTATTAAGGACAGGGGCGTCGAACACCGGGGAGCTGTTTTTT

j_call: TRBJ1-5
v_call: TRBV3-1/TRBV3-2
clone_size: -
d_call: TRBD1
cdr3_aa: CASSQRTGDQPQHF
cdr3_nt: TGTGCCAGCAGCCAAAGGACAGGAGATCAGCCCCAGCATTTT

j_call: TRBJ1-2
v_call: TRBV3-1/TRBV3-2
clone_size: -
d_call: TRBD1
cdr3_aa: CASSQLYRGRINGYTF
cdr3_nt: TGTGCCAGCAGCCAACTGTACAGGGGGCGAATTAATGGCTACACCTTC

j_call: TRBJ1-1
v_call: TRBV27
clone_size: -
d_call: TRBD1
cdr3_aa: CASSLLRGRRPGTEAFF
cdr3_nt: TGTGCCAGCAGTTTACTCAGGGGGCGAAGACCGGGTACTGAAGCTTTCTTT

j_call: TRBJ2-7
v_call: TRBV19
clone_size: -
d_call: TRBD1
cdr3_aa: CASSMRGRTYEQYF
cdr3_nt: TGTGCCAGTAGTATGAGGGGGCGGACGTACGAGCAGTACTTC

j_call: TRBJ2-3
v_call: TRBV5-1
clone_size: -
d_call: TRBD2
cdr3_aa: CASSQSIAGGPSTDTQYF
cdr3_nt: TGCGCCAGCAGCCAAAGTATAGCGGGGGGGCCGAGCACAGATACGCAGTATTTT

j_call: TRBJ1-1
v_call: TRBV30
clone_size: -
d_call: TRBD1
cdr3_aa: CVLSRGDRNTEAFF
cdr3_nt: TGTGTTCTGAGTAGGGGGGACAGGAACACTGAAGCTTTCTTT

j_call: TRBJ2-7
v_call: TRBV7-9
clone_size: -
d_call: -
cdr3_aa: CASSPGPYEQYF
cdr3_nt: TGTGCCAGCAGTCCTGGGCCCTACGAGCAGTACTTC

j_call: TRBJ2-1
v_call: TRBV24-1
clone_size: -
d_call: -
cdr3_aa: CATSDPHASSYNEQFF
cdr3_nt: TGTGCCACCAGTGACCCCCACGCGAGCTCCTACAATGAGCAGTTCTTC

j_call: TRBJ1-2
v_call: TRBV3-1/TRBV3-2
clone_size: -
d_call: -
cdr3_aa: CASSQDGERYGYTF
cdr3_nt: TGTGCCAGCAGCCAAGACGGGGAACGCTATGGCTACACCTTC

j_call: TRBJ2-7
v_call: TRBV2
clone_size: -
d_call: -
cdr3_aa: CASSPSPAGGHF
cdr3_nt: TGTGCCAGCAGTCCAAGCCCGGCAGGAGGGCACTTC

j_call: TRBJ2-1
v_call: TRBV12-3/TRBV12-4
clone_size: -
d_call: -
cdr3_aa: CASTPSNEQFF
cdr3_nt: TGTGCCAGCACCCCCTCAAATGAGCAGTTCTTC

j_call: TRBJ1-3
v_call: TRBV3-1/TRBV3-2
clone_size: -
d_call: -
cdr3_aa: CASSQRYSGNTIYF
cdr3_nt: TGTGCCAGCAGCCAACGGTATTCGGGAAACACCATATATTTT